The clone carrying this T cell receptor beta chain has more than one count but fewer than ten. The antigen is undetermined. The data belong to a study of T cells in Graves' hyperthyroidism and ophthalmopathy. Study-wide results and limits: Ophthalmopathy was predicted by the model a median of approximately 6 months ahead of onset. Stable hyperthyroidism and ophthalmopathy were separated using 13 V-J signatures. Most expanded thyroid clonotypes above 0.001 also appeared in blood.

Researchers amplified the TCR beta CDR3 regions from RNA transcripts. The HTBI primer set drove a first-round RT-PCR of the TCR CDR3. TCRdb recomputed calls from the multiplex PCR reads with MiXCR, one row per CDR3 protein. The table records 540,000 or so distinct CDR3 sequences, roughly 50% of them present only once. Trimming took off 0 bases at V and 4 bases at J, with 13 bases between the two ends. Per germline, CDR1 LGHDT and CDR2 YNNKEL (reference sequence). This CDR3 is 16 amino acids long. Diagnoses were made from clinical symptoms, serum measures (thyroxine and TRAb), thyroid ultrasound and orbital computed tomography.

Source material: peripheral blood or thyroid tissue (not recorded which). This receptor was identified in an adult woman with Graves' disease, either hyperthyroidism or ophthalmopathy (not recorded which). The chain links TRBV3-1 to TRBJ1-5; possible D gene TRBD1, 5 bases. CDR3: CASSQDVGGGNQPQHF. DNA of the CDR3: TGTGCCAGCAGCCAAGACGTCGGGGGGGGAAATCAGCCCCAGCATTTT.